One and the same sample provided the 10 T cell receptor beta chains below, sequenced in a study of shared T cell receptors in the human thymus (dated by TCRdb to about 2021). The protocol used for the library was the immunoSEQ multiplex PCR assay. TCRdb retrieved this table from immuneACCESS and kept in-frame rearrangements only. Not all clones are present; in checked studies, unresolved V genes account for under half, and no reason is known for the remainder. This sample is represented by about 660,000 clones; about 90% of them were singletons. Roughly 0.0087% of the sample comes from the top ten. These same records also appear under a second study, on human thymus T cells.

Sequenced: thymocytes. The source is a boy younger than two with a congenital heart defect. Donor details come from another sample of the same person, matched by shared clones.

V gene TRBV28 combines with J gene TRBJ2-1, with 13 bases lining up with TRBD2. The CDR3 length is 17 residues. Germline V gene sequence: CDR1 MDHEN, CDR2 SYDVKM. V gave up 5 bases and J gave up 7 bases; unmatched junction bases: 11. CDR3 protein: CASSPRLAGGLRNEQFF. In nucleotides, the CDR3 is TGTGCCAGCAGTCCACGACTAGCGGGAGGATTGAGGAATGAGCAGTTCTTC.

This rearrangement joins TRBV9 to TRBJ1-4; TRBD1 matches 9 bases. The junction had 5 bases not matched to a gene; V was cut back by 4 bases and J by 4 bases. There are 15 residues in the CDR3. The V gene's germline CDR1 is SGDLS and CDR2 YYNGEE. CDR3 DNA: TGTGCCAGCAGCCTGACAGGGGGAGTTAATGAAAAACTGTTTTTT. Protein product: CASSLTGGVNEKLFF.

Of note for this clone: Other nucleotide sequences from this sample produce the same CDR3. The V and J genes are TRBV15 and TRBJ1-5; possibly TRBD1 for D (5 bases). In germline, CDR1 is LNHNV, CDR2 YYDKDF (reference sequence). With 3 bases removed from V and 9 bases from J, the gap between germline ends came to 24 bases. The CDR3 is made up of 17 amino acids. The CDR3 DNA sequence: TGTGCCACCAGCAGCATCCCTAACAGGTATGAGTTCGGGCCCCAGCATTTT. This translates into CATSSIPNRYEFGPQHF.

DNA of the CDR3: TGTGCCAGCAGCCCCGACAGGGGGCAAAGTGGGGCTTTCTTT. Translated, it gives CASSPDRGQSGAFF. The chain combines TRBV7-9 with TRBJ1-1; 10 bases line up with TRBD1. CDR1 is SEHNR and CDR2 is FQNEAQ in the germline V gene (reference sequence). The trim removed 5 bases at V and 11 bases at J, leaving 11 bases unmatched. The CDR3 extends over 14 amino acids.

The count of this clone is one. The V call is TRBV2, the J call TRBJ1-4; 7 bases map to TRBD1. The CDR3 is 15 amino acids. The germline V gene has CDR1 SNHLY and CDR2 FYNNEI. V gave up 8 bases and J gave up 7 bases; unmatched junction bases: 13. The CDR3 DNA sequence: TGTGCCAGCTCAGGATCCGGGACAGCTGGTGAAAAACTGTTTTTT. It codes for CASSGSGTAGEKLFF.

CDR3 sequence (DNA): TGTGCCAGCAGCAACCCGAGTACGAGCGGGGAGAACACCGGGGAGCTGTTTTTT. It codes for CASSNPSTSGENTGELFF. The rearrangement uses TRBV7-9 and TRBJ2-2; TRBD2 matches 7 bases. The germline CDR1 and CDR2 sequences are SEHNR and FQNEAQ (reference sequence). The CDR3 loop spans 18 amino acids. With V trimmed by 5 bases and J by 1 base, 13 bases remained unmatched.

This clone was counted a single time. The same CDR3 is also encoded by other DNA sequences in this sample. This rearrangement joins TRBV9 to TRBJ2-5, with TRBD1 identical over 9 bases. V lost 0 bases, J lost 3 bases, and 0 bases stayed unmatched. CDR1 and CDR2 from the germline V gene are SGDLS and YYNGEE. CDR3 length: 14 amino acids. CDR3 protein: CASSVGTGEETQYF. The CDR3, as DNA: TGTGCCAGCAGCGTAGGGACAGGGGAAGAGACCCAGTACTTC. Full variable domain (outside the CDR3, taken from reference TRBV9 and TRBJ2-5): DSGVTQTPKHLITATGQRVTLRCSPRSGDLSVYWYQQSLDQGLQFLIQYYNGEERAKGNILERFSAQQFPDLHSELNLSSLELGDSALYFCASSVGTGEETQYFGPGTRLLVL.

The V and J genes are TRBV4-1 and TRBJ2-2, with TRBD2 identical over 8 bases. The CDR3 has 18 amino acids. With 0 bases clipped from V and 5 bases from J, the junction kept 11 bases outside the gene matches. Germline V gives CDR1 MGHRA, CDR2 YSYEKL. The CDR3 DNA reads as TGCGCCAGCAGCCAAGACACGGCCGCGGGAGGATATACCGGGGAGCTGTTTTTT. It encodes CASSQDTAAGGYTGELFF.

CDR3 sequence (DNA): TGCGCCAGCAGCCGGACTAGCTACCACGAGCAGTACTTC. The encoded protein is CASSRTSYHEQYF. This chain joins TRBV5-1 and TRBJ2-7, with 8 bases fitting TRBD2. The V and J ends lost 4 bases and 5 bases, in that order; junction bases with no gene match: 5. The CDR3 sequence is 13 residues long. Germline-derived CDR1 and CDR2 are SGHRS and YFSETQ.

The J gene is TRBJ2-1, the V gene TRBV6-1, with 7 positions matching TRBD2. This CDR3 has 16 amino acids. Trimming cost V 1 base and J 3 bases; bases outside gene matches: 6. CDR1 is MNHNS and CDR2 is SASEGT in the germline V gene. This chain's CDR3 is CASSEGEGLFYNEQFF. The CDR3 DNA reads TGTGCCAGCAGTGAAGGGGAGGGACTGTTCTACAATGAGCAGTTCTTC.